This T cell receptor beta chain came from a study of T-cell memory formation after mild COVID-19. TCRdb fed the 5' RACE reads into MiXCR, producing one record per CDR3 protein. The table includes some 450,000 distinct CDR3 sequences, roughly 17% detected once. Whole-study results and caveats: Cross-reactive memory appears to have joined, as suggested by some responding clones showing up in pre-infection memory. Whether second-wave clones peaking at day 37 were SARS-CoV-2 specific went unconfirmed.

Trimming stripped 1 base from V and 6 bases from J, with 14 bases between. Germline V CDR1 and CDR2: SGHDT, YYEEEE. This CDR3 is 15 amino acids long. The table lists this clonotype with a few counts. The antigen is unknown. This TCR came from a man between 18 and 29 years old who had mild COVID-19 (a few samples of this study predate the infection). Cell type and time point are not known. The gene calls are TRBV5-6 and TRBJ1-5; D uncertain. Sequencing was carried out using PBMCs or a T cell subset sorted from them (not recorded which). This CDR3 reads CASSLLRAFGQPQHF. CDR3 sequence (DNA): TGTGCCAGCAGCTTGTTACGGGCGTTTGGTCAGCCCCAGCATTTT.